This entry concerns a single T cell receptor beta chain. The data derive from a study of cytomegalovirus exposure and HLA in healthy donors. It was with 60 Vbeta and 13 Jbeta primers that the PCR ran. Profiled with immunoSEQ multiplex PCR; TCRdb holds only in-frame clones, not every one. Among roughly 110,000 clones listed, 82% were seen once. Sequenced sample: PBMCs. The receptor was isolated from a man aged 25-45 years in good health and CMV-seropositive.

CDR3 protein: CATSDRGLGTEAFF. For the CDR3, the DNA is TGTGCCACCAGCGACAGGGGGCTAGGGACTGAAGCTTTCTTT. The V call is TRBV15, the J call TRBJ1-1; 10 bases fit TRBD1. The CDR3 runs to 14 residues. V gave up 5 bases and J gave up 5 bases; unmatched junction bases: 5. CDR1 is LNHNV and CDR2 is YYDKDF in the germline V gene (reference sequence). The complete variable domain, with remaining parts taken from reference TRBV15 and TRBJ1-1, reads DAMVIQNPRYQVTQFGKPVTLSCSQTLNHNVMYWYQQKSSQAPKLLFHYYDKDFNNEADTPDNFQSRRPNTSFCFLDIRSPGLGDTAMYLCATSDRGLGTEAFFGQGTRLTVV.